This entry lists 18 T cell receptor beta chains sequenced from one sample in a study of cytomegalovirus exposure and HLA in healthy donors. Primers for the PCR totalled 60 Vbeta and 13 Jbeta. Sequencing used immunoSEQ multiplex PCR; TCRdb keeps in-frame clones, though not all of them. The repertoire consists of more than 150,000 clones, with roughly 85% occurring once and the leading ten covering over 12%. The specimen was PBMCs. All receptors derive from a man aged 50 to 59 in good health and CMV-seropositive.

The V and J genes are TRBV29-1 and TRBJ2-1, with 13 bases lining up with TRBD2. The germline V gene has CDR1 SQVTM and CDR2 ANQGSEA. V lost 7 bases, J lost 7 bases, and 7 bases stayed unmatched. The CDR3 has 14 residues. This CDR3 reads CSARGLAGVNEQFF. CDR3 DNA: TGCAGCGCCCGAGGACTAGCGGGAGTTAATGAGCAGTTCTTC.

The chain joins TRBV5-1 to TRBJ2-2, with TRBD2 matching 7 bases. V shed 1 base and J 4 bases; nucleotides not matched to a gene: 7. CDR1 and CDR2 (germline): SGHRS, YFSETQ. CDR3 size: 16 residues. In DNA, the CDR3 is TGCGCCAGCAGCTTGTTAGGGCGGGAGCGCACCGGGGAGCTGTTTTTT. It specifies CASSLLGRERTGELFF.

A few counts support this clone. A read error may produce the germline difference seen at one junction end. This chain links TRBV28 with TRBJ2-7; 8 positions match TRBD1. The CDR3 loop spans 11 amino acids. Per the germline V gene, CDR1 is MDHEN and CDR2 is SYDVKM. The CDR3 sequence: CASSLEGQANF. DNA of the CDR3: TGTGCCAGCAGTTTAGAGGGACAGGCTAACTTC.

The chain recombines TRBV15 with TRBJ1-1; possibly TRBD1 for D (6 bases). CDR3 length: 12 residues. V lost 1 base and J 7 bases, leaving 7 bases between the germline ends. The germline gives CDR1 LNHNV, CDR2 YYDKDF (reference sequence). The CDR3 DNA follows: TGTGCCACCAGCAGAGGGACAGTTGAAGCTTTCTTT. Its translation is CATSRGTVEAFF.

The chain carries TRBV7-2 and TRBJ1-3; unclear D gene. This CDR3 comprises 15 residues. The germline V gene encodes CDR1 SGHTA and CDR2 FQGNSA. V was shortened by 3 bases and J by 0 bases, with 9 bases between the two germline ends. CDR3 protein: CASSFWASSGNTIYF. The CDR3 nucleotides are TGTGCCAGCAGCTTTTGGGCCTCCTCTGGAAACACCATATATTTT.

This clone was counted a few times. This chain connects TRBV28 to TRBJ2-7; 9 bases are shared with TRBD2. The germline gives CDR1 MDHEN, CDR2 SYDVKM. The V and J ends lost 3 bases and 4 bases, in that order; junction bases with no gene match: 7. The CDR3 has 15 residues. CDR3 residues: CASSFRLAGSYEQYV. Written as DNA, the CDR3 is TGTGCCAGCAGTTTTCGGCTAGCGGGGTCATACGAGCAGTACGTC.

This clone was found a few times. The chain combines TRBV28 with TRBJ2-1; TRBD2 agrees at 8 bases. V lost 3 bases to trimming and J lost 3 bases; unmatched junction nucleotides: 4. CDR3 size: 15 residues. Germline V gene lookup returns CDR1 MDHEN and CDR2 SYDVKM. The CDR3 sequence is CASSFSGLDYNEQFF. The CDR3 DNA sequence: TGTGCCAGCAGTTTCTCGGGACTAGACTACAATGAGCAGTTCTTC.

This clone was seen only once. J is TRBJ1-5 and V is TRBV19; TRBD1 matches 11 bases. The CDR3 loop spans 16 amino acids. Germline V gene sequence: CDR1 LNHDA, CDR2 SQIVND (reference sequence). With 0 bases clipped from V and 3 bases from J, the junction kept 1 base outside the gene matches. The CDR3 reads CASSIEGQGDNQPQHF. DNA for the CDR3: TGTGCCAGTAGTATAGAGGGACAGGGGGACAATCAGCCCCAGCATTTT.

The chain carries TRBV6-1 and TRBJ1-2; 8 nucleotides agree with TRBD1. CDR1 is MNHNS and CDR2 is SASEGT in the germline V gene. This CDR3 is 14 amino acids long. Trimming took 4 bases from V and 4 from J; bases not matched to a gene: 5. In DNA, the CDR3 is TGTGCCAGCAGTGGGACCCAGGGGGCCTATGGCTACACCTTC. Its protein is CASSGTQGAYGYTF.

The CDR3 protein is CASSEAGHNYGYTF. CDR3 bases: TGCGCCAGCAGCGAAGCGGGACATAACTATGGCTACACCTTC. The chain uses TRBV5-1 and TRBJ1-2; a weak D match, TRBD1 (6 bases). Germline V lookup: CDR1 SGHRS, CDR2 YFSETQ. The CDR3 length is 14 residues. The V end lost 4 bases, the J end lost 1 base, and 11 bases lay between the germline ends.

The V call is TRBV5-6, the J call TRBJ2-3; no clear D gene. Trimming left V 2 bases short and J 6 bases short, with 7 bases between. This CDR3 has 12 residues. Germline loops: CDR1 SGHDT, CDR2 YYEEEE. Written as DNA, the CDR3 is TGTGCCAGCAGCTTCGTATCGGATACGCAGTATTTT. Amino acids: CASSFVSDTQYF.

This chain uses TRBV19 with TRBJ1-5; D uncertain. V lost 11 bases and J lost 2, with 16 bases in between. The CDR3 length is 14 residues. Germline V CDR1 and CDR2: LNHDA, SQIVND (reference sequence). Written as DNA, the CDR3 is TGTGCCTCGAAGTCCGTAGTAGGCAATCAGCCCCAGCATTTT. Translating it yields CASKSVVGNQPQHF.

CDR3 DNA: TGTGCCGCAGGCGGAGCAGGGGCCATCACCGGGGAGCTGTTTTTT. The encoded protein is CAAGGAGAITGELFF. This rearrangement joins TRBV7-7 to TRBJ2-2; D perhaps matches TRBD1 (6 bases). Trimming shortened V by 11 bases and J by 4 bases, and 20 bases separated the two germline ends. This CDR3 contains 15 residues. Germline loops: CDR1 SSHAT, CDR2 FNYEAQ (reference sequence).

Details on this clone: Relative to the germline gene, one junction end is altered; a read error may explain this. The chain joins TRBV15 to TRBJ1-2; D is undetermined. The V gene's germline CDR1 is LNHNV and CDR2 YYDKDF (reference sequence). This CDR3 comprises 15 residues. The CDR3 loop reads CATNRDPGANYGYTF. Here the CDR3 DNA reads TGTGCCACCAACAGAGATCCCGGGGCTAACTATGGCTACACCTTC.

The chain combines TRBV5-4 with TRBJ2-5; the match to TRBD2 covers 7 bases. The CDR3 is 16 residues long. CDR1 is SGHNT and CDR2 is YYREEE in the germline V gene (reference sequence). The V segment lost 4 bases and the J segment 1 base; nucleotides outside the gene matches: 10. CDR3 coding DNA: TGTGCCAGCAGCAAAAAGCGGGGCGATCCCCAAGAGACCCAGTACTTC. Its protein is CASSKKRGDPQETQYF. The full variable domain, with the rest looked up from reference TRBV5-4 and TRBJ2-5, is ETGVTQSPTHLIKTRGQQVTLRCSSQSGHNTVSWYQQALGQGPQFIFQYYREEENGRGNFPPRFSGLQFPNYSSELNVNALELDDSALYLCASSKKRGDPQETQYFGPGTRLLVL.

CDR3 loop: CASSPTTGDTQYF. DNA of the CDR3: TGTGCCAGCTCACCGACAACTGGGGATACGCAGTATTTT. The chain joins TRBV18 to TRBJ2-3; D gene uncertain. The germline CDR1 and CDR2 sequences are KGHSH and LQKENI. The CDR3 runs to 13 residues. The V and J ends lost 3 bases and 6 bases respectively, with 10 bases between them.

The gene calls are TRBV9 and TRBJ2-4; TRBD1 might be the D (5 bases). The V end lost 2 bases, the J end lost 7 bases, and 13 bases lay between the germline ends. The CDR3 length is 14 residues. CDR1 is SGDLS, CDR2 YYNGEE, per germline. CDR3 nucleotide sequence: TGTGCCAGCAGCGTGAGACAGAAGGGGAACATTCAGTACTTC. Encoded protein: CASSVRQKGNIQYF.

This clone is medium-sized in the sample. V and J are TRBV5-4 and TRBJ1-1, with D uncertain. This CDR3 has 13 amino acids. Trimming left V 0 bases short and J 10 bases short, with 13 bases between. Germline assignment: CDR1 SGHNT and CDR2 YYREEE (reference sequence). CDR3 loop: CASSLVGEEVAFF. CDR3 bases: TGTGCCAGCAGCTTGGTCGGGGAGGAGGTAGCTTTCTTT. The whole variable domain, filled in from reference TRBV5-4 and TRBJ1-1, reads ETGVTQSPTHLIKTRGQQVTLRCSSQSGHNTVSWYQQALGQGPQFIFQYYREEENGRGNFPPRFSGLQFPNYSSELNVNALELDDSALYLCASSLVGEEVAFFGQGTRLTVV.